This is a list of T cell receptor beta chains from one sample in a study of spatial heterogeneity in lung cancer. TCRdb re-called the 5' RACE reads through MiXCR, storing one row per CDR3 protein. The profile shows around 41,000 distinct CDR3 sequences, nearly 7% of them singletons. The starting material was PBMCs, obtained at surgery. The source of these receptors is a female donor with early-stage non-small cell lung cancer. Both conserved end residues are part of each CDR3. A D gene is named only where the DNA matches it firmly. Only some rows state a clone size, as once, few, many or a class for expanded clones.

d_gene: TRBD1; j_gene: TRBJ1-5; v_gene: TRBV20-1; abundance: many; CDR3aa: CSARRYRTGDHQPQHF; CDR3nt: TGCAGTGCCAGACGATACAGGACAGGGGATCATCAGCCCCAGCATTTT
d_gene: .; j_gene: TRBJ2-7; v_gene: TRBV14; abundance: few; CDR3aa: CASSQGTQTQVTREQYF; CDR3nt: TGTGCCAGCAGCCAAGGGACCCAGACACAGGTGACGAGGGAGCAGTACTTC
d_gene: .; j_gene: TRBJ2-1; v_gene: TRBV7-2; abundance: many; CDR3aa: CASSYRTKTPGPYNEQFF; CDR3nt: TGTGCCAGCAGCTACCGAACCAAAACTCCGGGGCCCTACAATGAGCAGTTCTTC
d_gene: .; j_gene: TRBJ2-7; v_gene: TRBV11-2; abundance: many; CDR3aa: CASSGQYPYEQYF; CDR3nt: TGTGCCAGCAGCGGGCAGTACCCCTACGAGCAGTACTTC
d_gene: TRBD1; j_gene: TRBJ2-5; v_gene: TRBV11-2; abundance: many; CDR3aa: CASSSGQAETQYF; CDR3nt: TGTGCCAGCAGCTCCGGACAGGCAGAGACCCAGTACTTC
d_gene: TRBD2; j_gene: TRBJ2-5; v_gene: TRBV28; abundance: .; CDR3aa: CASSAPRGGGTQYF; CDR3nt: TGTGCCAGCAGTGCTCCCCGGGGGGGCGGGACCCAGTACTTC
d_gene: TRBD2; j_gene: TRBJ2-3; v_gene: TRBV6-2/TRBV6-3; abundance: many; CDR3aa: CASSYRAGGPRGASTDTQYF; CDR3nt: TGTGCCAGCAGTTACCGGGCGGGGGGGCCACGAGGAGCTAGCACAGATACGCAGTATTTT
d_gene: .; j_gene: TRBJ2-4; v_gene: TRBV6-2/TRBV6-3; abundance: few; CDR3aa: CASQEVAAKNIQYF; CDR3nt: TGTGCCTCACAGGAGGTGGCCGCCAAAAACATTCAGTACTTC
d_gene: TRBD1; j_gene: TRBJ2-7; v_gene: TRBV18; abundance: .; CDR3aa: CASSLVGTGNEQYF; CDR3nt: TGTGCCAGCTCACTAGTCGGGACAGGGAACGAGCAGTACTTC
d_gene: TRBD1; j_gene: TRBJ2-3; v_gene: TRBV4-3; abundance: .; CDR3aa: CASSLRDSHTDTQYF; CDR3nt: TGCGCCAGCAGCCTCCGGGACAGCCACACAGATACGCAGTATTTT
d_gene: .; j_gene: TRBJ2-6; v_gene: TRBV5-1; abundance: .; CDR3aa: CASSLARGATGANVLTF; CDR3nt: TGCGCCAGCAGCTTGGCCCGAGGGGCTACTGGGGCCAACGTCCTGACTTTC
d_gene: .; j_gene: TRBJ2-1; v_gene: TRBV5-4; abundance: few; CDR3aa: CASRRGYSDEQFF; CDR3nt: TGTGCCAGCAGGAGGGGGTACAGCGATGAGCAGTTCTTC
d_gene: TRBD1; j_gene: TRBJ1-2; v_gene: TRBV2; abundance: .; CDR3aa: CASRLLTGDGYTF; CDR3nt: TGTGCCAGCAGGCTATTGACAGGGGATGGCTACACCTTC
d_gene: TRBD1; j_gene: TRBJ2-3; v_gene: TRBV5-1; abundance: few; CDR3aa: CASSSGQGTDTQYF; CDR3nt: TGCGCCAGCAGCTCAGGACAGGGCACAGATACGCAGTATTTT
d_gene: TRBD1; j_gene: TRBJ2-5; v_gene: TRBV29-1; abundance: .; CDR3aa: CSVGTGGRETQYF; CDR3nt: TGCAGCGTTGGCACAGGGGGGCGGGAGACCCAGTACTTC
d_gene: .; j_gene: TRBJ1-2; v_gene: TRBV18; abundance: many; CDR3aa: CASSPSWGPDGYTF; CDR3nt: TGTGCCAGCTCACCTTCCTGGGGACCCGATGGCTACACCTTC
d_gene: .; j_gene: TRBJ2-4; v_gene: TRBV7-2; abundance: many; CDR3aa: CASSLAQTASKNIQYF; CDR3nt: TGTGCCAGCAGCTTAGCGCAGACAGCCTCCAAAAACATTCAGTACTTC
d_gene: .; j_gene: TRBJ1-1; v_gene: TRBV20-1; abundance: many; CDR3aa: CSARDGGNTEAFF; CDR3nt: TGCAGTGCTAGAGATGGAGGGAACACTGAAGCTTTCTTT
d_gene: .; j_gene: TRBJ2-3; v_gene: TRBV21-1; abundance: many; CDR3aa: CASSSPDICSTDTQYF; CDR3nt: TGTGCCAGCAGCAGCCCTGACATTTGTTCCACAGATACGCAGTATTTT
d_gene: .; j_gene: TRBJ1-1; v_gene: TRBV20-1; abundance: many; CDR3aa: CSAGSMPPNTEAFF; CDR3nt: TGCAGTGCCGGCTCGATGCCTCCCAACACTGAAGCTTTCTTT
d_gene: .; j_gene: TRBJ2-2; v_gene: TRBV5-1; abundance: many; CDR3aa: CASSPRNAQAGELFF; CDR3nt: TGCGCCAGCAGCCCCCGGAACGCACAGGCCGGGGAGCTGTTTTTT
d_gene: .; j_gene: TRBJ2-2; v_gene: TRBV14; abundance: .; CDR3aa: CASRRSRAGFTGELFF; CDR3nt: TGTGCCAGCAGAAGGTCCCGAGCAGGGTTCACCGGGGAGCTGTTTTTT
d_gene: .; j_gene: TRBJ2-7; v_gene: TRBV3-1; abundance: many; CDR3aa: CASSPQGFEQYF; CDR3nt: TGTGCCAGCAGCCCCCAGGGCTTCGAGCAGTACTTC
d_gene: .; j_gene: TRBJ1-1; v_gene: TRBV4-1; abundance: many; CDR3aa: CASSQETRLRNTEAFF; CDR3nt: TGCGCCAGCAGCCAAGAGACCAGACTCAGGAACACTGAAGCTTTCTTT
d_gene: .; j_gene: TRBJ2-3; v_gene: TRBV9; abundance: many; CDR3aa: CASSVVEGGPTDTQYF; CDR3nt: TGTGCCAGCAGCGTAGTTGAGGGGGGGCCGACAGATACGCAGTATTTT
d_gene: TRBD2; j_gene: TRBJ2-3; v_gene: TRBV6-2/TRBV6-3; abundance: few; CDR3aa: CASSRGVQVTDTQYF; CDR3nt: TGTGCCAGCAGCCGGGGGGTACAGGTCACAGATACGCAGTATTTT
d_gene: TRBD1; j_gene: TRBJ2-3; v_gene: TRBV5-1; abundance: .; CDR3aa: CASSLLGQGDGDTQYF; CDR3nt: TGCGCCAGCAGCTTACTTGGACAGGGAGACGGAGATACGCAGTATTTT
d_gene: .; j_gene: TRBJ2-5; v_gene: TRBV7-2; abundance: .; CDR3aa: CASSRGLQKGETQYF; CDR3nt: TGTGCCAGCAGTCGAGGTCTCCAAAAGGGGGAGACCCAGTACTTC
d_gene: TRBD1; j_gene: TRBJ1-1; v_gene: TRBV6-4; abundance: many; CDR3aa: CASSAQGADEAFF; CDR3nt: TGTGCCAGCAGTGCACAGGGGGCTGATGAAGCTTTCTTT
d_gene: TRBD1; j_gene: TRBJ1-5; v_gene: TRBV10-3; abundance: many; CDR3aa: CAISGSGGGSNQPQHF; CDR3nt: TGTGCCATCAGTGGATCAGGGGGCGGCTCAAATCAGCCCCAGCATTTT
d_gene: TRBD1; j_gene: TRBJ2-5; v_gene: TRBV2; abundance: few; CDR3aa: CASRAETGRETQYF; CDR3nt: TGTGCCAGCAGGGCAGAGACAGGGAGAGAGACCCAGTACTTC
d_gene: TRBD2; j_gene: TRBJ2-2; v_gene: TRBV7-3; abundance: few; CDR3aa: CASSPGLAGASNTGELFF; CDR3nt: TGTGCCAGCAGCCCGGGACTAGCGGGGGCTTCGAACACCGGGGAGCTGTTTTTT